This T cell receptor beta chain came from a study of T cell responses to AZD1222 COVID-19 vaccine. Study-level information: Pooled together were second doses at about 4 or about 12 weeks. The study's findings and limits: Donors skewed white British and female; clonal diversity was possibly underestimated. Targeting of unmutated variant regions was reportedly seen in nearly half of spike-specific TCRs.

On this clone itself: Its specificity is not known.

Method: immunoSEQ multiplex PCR; TCRdb's copy keeps in-frame clones and lacks some. Counted here are 100,000 to 150,000 clones, over 75% occurring once; the ten biggest clones make up about a fifth. Germline CDR1 and CDR2: MNHEY and SVGAGI. Trimming removed 10 bases from V and 0 bases from J, with 16 bases in between. CDR3 length equals 15 residues. The V and J genes are TRBV6-5 and TRBJ1-3; perhaps TRBD1 as D (5 bases). The clonotype was recovered from an adult in good health. Specimen: peripheral blood, collected on day 0 of AZD1222 vaccination. The CDR3 loop reads CATTRGEGSGNTIYF. CDR3 sequence (DNA): TGTGCCACCACCCGGGGGGAAGGCTCTGGAAACACCATATATTTT.